This T cell receptor (beta chain) is drawn from a study of cytomegalovirus exposure and HLA in healthy donors (TCRdb year 2017). General notes on the study: In an earlier analysis of approximately 500 of the donors, roughly 300 Gb of sequence data and some 100 million unique TCR beta sequences from about 179 million T cells were reported. Roughly 300 gigabases of sequencing data and approximately 92 million unique TCR sequences made up an early release that covered several hundred HLA-typed donors. Among the roughly 380 genotyped donors, approximately 81% belonged to the genetic ancestry cluster associated with self-reported Caucasian donors. The study aimed to test whether signatures of past pathogen exposure could be identified by cataloging public T cell receptors. Using immunosequencing, the study profiled T cell repertoires from 666 subjects and related those repertoires to cytomegalovirus serostatus. A separate validation cohort of roughly 120 different subjects was used in addition to the 666-subject first cohort. To predict cytomegalovirus infection status, the study brought together high-throughput TCR immunosequencing, statistical association of individual TCRs with disease status, and machine learning. A later analysis re-analyzed previously published TCR beta repertoires from roughly 690 donors and added high-resolution HLA genotyping to study TCR occurrence patterns. In the later analysis, no new phenotypic data were used to find candidate immune exposures; instead, reliance was placed on TCR beta sequences and their occurrence across donors. In an earlier analysis of 587 of the donors, high-throughput TCR beta sequencing was used to judge whether each TCR beta V gene segment behaved as functional or pseudogenic. Alongside the repertoire data, information on donor age, sex, ethnicity and CMV serostatus was compiled. A later genetic analysis used genome-wide SNP genotypes for about 65% of the roughly 700 donors, treating that subset as a discovery cohort. All discovery cohort repertoires had been generated using a single sequencing platform. Both class I and class II loci were covered by HLA typing, at four-digit resolution. The number of donors typed differed by locus, with 629-630 for A, B, C, DRB1 and DQB1, around 500 for DQA1, 606 for DPA1, and around 460 for DPB1. Four to six DR-DQ haplotypes were handled as single units for association and clustering, since linkage in the cohort was strong. Among 350 to 400 genotyped donors of the cohort, an average of approximately 230,000 unique TCR beta nucleotide sequences were sequenced per donor, roughly a sixth of them non-productive.

The cohort comprised more than 550 healthy bone marrow donors. All cohort members were sampled while nominally healthy, although unrecorded immune exposures were likely present. The donor tested CMV seronegative and was one of the 352 seronegative cohort members. A peripheral blood sample was provided by each donor, and peripheral blood mononuclear cells were used for TCR beta sequencing. The Qiagen DNeasy Blood Extraction Kit was used to extract genomic DNA from the blood cell samples. Concerning this clone itself: Its binding antigen is unknown. No much larger clonotype is one base removed from it; base qualities were not supplied.

General findings and caveats noted by the study authors: The classifier was reported to diagnose cytomegalovirus status with high specificity and sensitivity in both the original and validation cohorts. A later analysis reported that several top co-occurrence clusters appeared linked to parvovirus B19, influenza, CMV and Epstein-Barr virus. Compared with the approximately 600-donor mean, donors in an Asian-associated ancestry cluster had fewer N-insertions in productive TCRs, according to a later genetic analysis. In a later analysis, TCR association rates were found to vary across HLA loci, with the most associated TCRs seen for DRB1 alleles and the fewest for HLA-C alleles. Because counts were too low, 15 to 20 rarely observed V segments, including chromosome 9 orphons, were excluded from the earlier analysis of a few hundred of the donors. Assigning TCR associations to individual alleles was difficult when HLA alleles, especially DR and DQ, strongly co-occurred. The authors suggested that the approach could potentially be generalized to other disease states and immunological phenotypes. In a later analysis, HLA-associated TCR beta chains were found to be more clonally expanded and to have lower generation probabilities than equally common non-associated chains. Because HLA typing was unavailable for some donors at each locus, only the typed subset was used in association tests. A total of 164 TCR beta chains were listed by the study as associated with cytomegalovirus. A few of the identified cytomegalovirus-associated TCR beta chains were confirmed in vitro to be specific for cytomegalovirus antigens. For the cohort, immune exposure information was limited to CMV serostatus. In this cohort, only TCR beta chains were sequenced, and detectable features were limited by the absence of alpha or paired-chain data. Across donors, most TCR sequences were observed very rarely, whereas some public TCRs were present in many individuals. Linkage disequilibrium might explain the correlated functional status among segregating V segments, but an unknown experimental factor could not be excluded. Presence/absence analyses assumed roughly uniform sequencing depth across donors, an assumption that may not hold. An earlier analysis of approximately 540 of the donors showed that most TCR beta V segments appeared in productive rearrangements either about 87% or about 30% of the time, which broadly matched IMGT annotations. In a later genetic analysis, a missense DCLRE1C variant was associated with V-gene and J-gene trimming of TCR beta chains, and the association was replicated in an independent cohort. A later analysis found that most CMV-associated TCR beta chains appeared HLA-restricted, with HLA associations seemingly driven largely by CMV exposure. A further reported finding was that TCR beta sequences accurately predicted the HLA-A and HLA-B alleles for most subjects in the first cohort. A cluster of highly shared sequence variants was judged likely to represent a technical artifact of the sequencing pipeline. Specific HLA alleles were associated with 15,000 to 20,000 TCR beta sequences at a false discovery rate of 0.05 in a later analysis.

Libraries came from the immunoSEQ multiplex PCR assay. For the multiplex PCR, a mixture combining 60 forward primers for TCR Vbeta segments and 13 reverse primers for TCR Jbeta segments was used. The CDR3 region of rearranged TCR beta genes was amplified from genomic DNA with a multiplex PCR assay. The Illumina HiSeq System was used to sequence the amplified TCR beta libraries as 87-base-pair reads. The source study handled its data this way. A later analysis counted approximately 74 million unique TCR beta chains across the 640 or so repertoires, and some 11 million of these chains were shared by at least two donors. Raw reads were error-corrected and collapsed into unique sequences by a nearest-neighbor algorithm in which closely related sequences were merged to remove PCR and sequencing errors. To assign V, D and J gene segments, CDR3 sequences were aligned to IMGT reference sequences. For a sequence to be retained, a match of at least six nucleotides to both a V gene segment and a J gene segment was required. Rearrangements were classified as productive when the CDR3 lacked stop codons and remained in frame with V and J, and all other rearrangements were classified as non-productive. CDR3 was defined by IMGT convention, running from the second conserved V-encoded cysteine to the conserved J-encoded phenylalanine. In an earlier analysis of more than 550 of the donors, sequences lacking an unambiguous match to a single V gene segment were excluded. In an earlier analysis of 450 to 750 of the donors, a V segment was called functional when productive rearrangements were above 56.7%, and segregating when the standard deviation between donors exceeded 5%. A statistical classification framework was developed to diagnose cytomegalovirus status using the catalog of TCR beta chain sequences. In a later analysis, V and J genes were assigned by comparing TCR nucleotide sequences against IMGT/GENE-DB human TR gene sequences. A later analysis assigned CDR3 sequences and most-parsimonious VDJ recombination scenarios with the TCRdist pipeline. In a later analysis, each TCR beta chain was defined by its CDR3 amino acid sequence together with its V-gene family, and reads without a unique V-gene family were excluded. A later analysis removed roughly 590 highly shared, low-generation-probability nucleotide sequences to deal with suspected cross-contamination and a sequencing artifact. For each public chain, a later analysis derived a clonal expansion index from normalized ranks of inferred template counts within each repertoire. In a later analysis, generation probabilities were computed with a VDJ recombination model fitted to out-of-frame rearrangements, and the resulting probabilities were checked against IGoR. Hypergeometric tests were used in a later analysis to score TCR-TCR, TCR-HLA and TCR-CMV co-occurrence, with a repertoire-size bias correction applied to the TCR pairs. False discovery rates were estimated in a later analysis by permuting HLA or CMV assignments 20 times. In a later analysis, co-occurring TCRs were grouped with DBSCAN, and TCRdist sequence similarity was added when clustering was performed within HLA-allele-positive subsets. Co-occurrence clustering excluded repertoires with fewer than 30,000 or more than 120,000 public chains, plus five with anomalous nucleotide sharing. TCRdb retrieved this table from immuneACCESS and kept in-frame rearrangements only. Not all clones are present; in checked studies, unresolved V genes account for under half, and no reason is known for the remainder. For V, J and clone size, that table is used; D and trimming come from the DNA. The sample yields over 200,000 clones; about 74% were counted once. Jointly, the top ten make up less than 2% of the sample.

The sample consisted of PBMCs. This TCR was sampled from a woman in her thirties in good health and CMV-seronegative.

The DNA reads as follows: TGTGCCAGCAGTGACACCGACAGGGCCGCCGGCTACACCTTC. It translates to CASSDTDRAAGYTF. This chain joins TRBV6-1 to TRBJ1-2; TRBD1 agrees with 7 junctional bases. Including cysteine and phenylalanine, the CDR3 has 14 amino acids. The kept DNA is CDR3 alone, 42 bases in frame from the first base. Ends trimmed: V by 3 bases, J by 8 bases; bases unmatched to a gene: 9. CDR1 MNHNS and CDR2 SASEGT were looked up in the germline V gene.